Listed below are T cell receptor beta chains from one sample, sequenced in a study of blood T cells in healthy people across ages. MiXCR, applied by TCRdb to the 5' RACE reads, yields one record per CDR3 protein. In the table there are 780,000 or so distinct CDR3 sequences, approximately 25% of which are singletons. The data were also submitted as part of a second study, on T cells of mothers and their children.

The specimen sequenced was blood. The receptors were gathered from a boy under 18 in good health. Each CDR3 is given without its conserved first and last residue. The D gene is left open where the match is weak.

>TRBV7-3|TRBD2|TRBJ2-7
ASSPGEGAYEQY
>TRBV14|NA|TRBJ2-2
ASTKTSNTGELF
>TRBV20-1|TRBD2|TRBJ2-3
SARELFGRGIRTDTQY
>TRBV7-9|NA|TRBJ1-5
ASSLGDSFNQPQH
>TRBV7-9|TRBD2|TRBJ2-3
ASSPGLAGPRLDTQY
>TRBV28|NA|TRBJ1-1
ASSSPGTSYTEAF
>TRBV7-6|NA|TRBJ2-3
ASSWRDSLTDTQY
>TRBV19|TRBD2|TRBJ2-2
ASSPRTSVTGELF
>TRBV5-1|TRBD2|TRBJ2-5
ASSLAGTNQETQY
>TRBV6-6|NA|TRBJ1-2
ASTLLLTDYGYT
>TRBV10-3|NA|TRBJ2-1
AISESVEDSSYNEQF
>TRBV24-1|NA|TRBJ1-5
ATSDYRVSQPQH
>TRBV5-1|NA|TRBJ2-4
ASSLVPFIELSKNIQY
>TRBV7-2|TRBD2|TRBJ2-2
ASSQGGGSSGELF
>TRBV18|TRBD2|TRBJ2-3
ASSTVAGATDTQY
>TRBV6-5|TRBD1|TRBJ1-4
ASKRGTGVGEKLF
>TRBV20-1|TRBD2|TRBJ2-1
SARALAPAGLAEYNEQF
>TRBV6-6|NA|TRBJ1-3
ASTRRQVGNTIY
>TRBV12-3/TRBV12-4|NA|TRBJ1-1
ASSLVGLTEAF